A single sample is the source of the 13 T cell receptor beta chains below, sequenced in a study of cytomegalovirus exposure and HLA in healthy donors. Primers for the PCR totalled 60 Vbeta and 13 Jbeta. The protocol was immunoSEQ multiplex PCR, while the TCRdb copy is restricted to in-frame clones and leaves out a portion. The sample contains 130,000 to 150,000 clones, about 80% of which appear only once. The sequencing input was PBMCs. These receptors were obtained from a man aged 35 to 55 in good health and CMV-seropositive.

The chain combines TRBV5-6 with TRBJ2-2; D perhaps matches TRBD1 (5 bases). Germline loops: CDR1 SGHDT, CDR2 YYEEEE. V was shortened by 6 bases and J by 0 bases, with 9 bases between the two germline ends. This CDR3 contains 14 residues. CDR3 DNA sequence: TGTGCCAGCACCAAGACAGCGAACACCGGGGAGCTGTTTTTT. This encodes CASTKTANTGELFF.

The sample holds one count of this clone. V usage is TRBV19 and J usage is TRBJ1-6; a weak D match, TRBD1 (6 bases). V was cut by 10 bases and J by 6 bases, with 13 bases left in between. This CDR3 contains 13 residues. Germline V gene lookup returns CDR1 LNHDA and CDR2 SQIVND (reference sequence). This CDR3 reads CATVGQSNSPLHF. The CDR3 coding sequence is TGTGCCACTGTAGGACAGTCTAATTCACCCCTCCACTTT.

The chain is built from TRBV5-1 and TRBJ2-5, with 14 bases lining up with TRBD2. V gave up 2 bases and J gave up 3 bases; unmatched junction bases: 9. The germline CDR1 and CDR2 sequences are SGHRS and YFSETQ. The CDR3 runs to 18 residues. The CDR3 nucleotides read TGCGCCAGCAGCTTAAGACTAGCGGGAGGGTATTTAGAAGAGACCCAGTACTTC. As protein: CASSLRLAGGYLEETQYF.

The chain combines TRBV5-4 with TRBJ1-1, with D possibly TRBD1 on 5 matching bases. Per the germline V gene, CDR1 is SGHNT and CDR2 is YYREEE (reference sequence). Deletions cut 7 bases from V and 1 base from J, with 11 bases between. The CDR3 sequence is 13 residues long. As DNA, the CDR3 is TGTGCCAGCCAAGGACAACCGAACACTGAAGCTTTCTTT. This translates into CASQGQPNTEAFF.

This clone was observed a few times. V usage is TRBV7-9 and J usage is TRBJ2-2, with D maybe TRBD2 (5 bases). The CDR3 runs 14 residues. Germline lookup yields CDR1 SEHNR and CDR2 FQNEAQ (reference sequence). Trimming took 1 base from V and 13 from J, leaving 16 bases between them. Written as DNA, the CDR3 is TGTGCCAGCAGCTTAGGGGGAGTCCAGACGTGGCTGTTTTTT. Amino acid sequence: CASSLGGVQTWLFF.

V gene TRBV30 combines with J gene TRBJ2-3; maybe TRBD2 (6 bases). The germline V and J ends were trimmed by 0 bases and 4 bases, with 11 bases remaining between them. CDR3 length: 14 amino acids. The V gene's germline CDR1 is GTSNPN and CDR2 SVGIG (reference sequence). The CDR3 coding sequence is TGTGCCTGGAGTGTTGGCGGGACCGCAGATACGCAGTATTTT. This encodes CAWSVGGTADTQYF. Using reference TRBV30 and TRBJ2-3 for the parts outside the CDR3, the full variable domain is SQTIHQWPATLVQPVGSPLSLECTVEGTSNPNLYWYRQAAGRGLQLLFYSVGIGQISSEVPQNLSASRPQDRQFILSSKKLLLSDSGFYLCAWSVGGTADTQYFGPGTRLTVL.

The rearrangement uses TRBV15 and TRBJ2-5; D unresolved. V dropped 1 base and J dropped 5 bases, with 17 bases sitting between them. Germline CDR1 is LNHNV and CDR2 is YYDKDF (reference sequence). This CDR3 has 16 amino acids. The CDR3 reads CATSRARLPRGETQYF. CDR3 bases: TGTGCCACCAGCAGAGCCAGGCTCCCCCGTGGGGAGACCCAGTACTTC.

The genes are TRBV21-1 and TRBJ1-4. TRBV21-1 is reported as a pseudogene. The CDR3 has 15 amino acids. The CDR3 is CASTRWQAREEKLFF. The CDR3 DNA reads as TGTGCCAGCACCCGGTGGCAGGCCCGGGAGGAAAAACTGTTTTTT.

The rearrangement links TRBV6-1 to TRBJ2-5, with D possibly matching TRBD1 (6 bases). Germline CDR1 reads MNHNS; CDR2 reads SASEGT. The V end lost 8 bases, the J end lost 5 bases, and 21 bases lay between the germline ends. This CDR3 has 15 amino acids. The CDR3 here is CASAPTTGTWETQYF. The DNA for the CDR3 is TGTGCCAGCGCTCCAACCACAGGGACCTGGGAGACCCAGTACTTC.

The CDR3 DNA reads as TGTGCCAGCAGTAACTCGAACACAGGCAACTATGGCTACACCTTC. This codes for CASSNSNTGNYGYTF. The chain combines TRBV25-1 with TRBJ1-2, with a weak D call TRBD1 (5 bases). From germline, CDR1 is MGHDK and CDR2 SYGVNS. This CDR3 spans 15 amino acids. Trimming removed 5 bases from V and 2 bases from J, with 15 bases in between.

The gene calls are TRBV4-3 and TRBJ2-5, with D possibly matching TRBD2 (5 bases). The CDR3 runs to 13 residues. Germline V gives CDR1 LGHNA, CDR2 YSLEER. The V gene lost 4 bases and the J gene lost 1 base, with 7 bases spanning the gap. Here the CDR3 DNA reads TGCGCCAGCAGCCGGACTCTCCAAGAGACCCAGTACTTC. Translation gives CASSRTLQETQYF.

The chain joins TRBV6-5 to TRBJ1-3, with D possibly being TRBD1 (5 bases). Trimming pared 5 bases from V and 4 bases from J, leaving 15 bases between. Germline V gives CDR1 MNHEY, CDR2 SVGAGI. This CDR3 has 15 amino acids. The CDR3 region has the DNA TGTGCCAGCAGTCCCTTCCGGGGGGGAGGAAACACCATATATTTT. The encoded protein is CASSPFRGGGNTIYF.

The genes are TRBV10-3 and TRBJ2-1; 11 positions match TRBD2. This CDR3 region has 14 residues. Trimming cost V 4 bases and J 4 bases; bases outside gene matches: 0. CDR1 is ENHRY, CDR2 SYGVKD, per germline. CDR3 sequence (DNA): TGTGCCATCAGTGGGACTAGCGGGTACAATGAGCAGTTCTTC. This encodes CAISGTSGYNEQFF.